The entry below gives a single TCR beta chain sequence along with its context. Its target is unknown. This sample is drawn from a study of early T cells in non-severe SARS-CoV-2 infection. About the research overall: Chains were not paired, and sequencing was done on bulk RNA from unsorted whole blood.

Each cDNA molecule carried a unique molecular identifier. Using its own MiXCR run on the 5' RACE reads, TCRdb lists one record per CDR3 protein. The data show fewer than 100,000 distinct CDR3 sequences, roughly 9.6% seen once. Study-level findings and limits: There was a bias toward anti-spike CD8 responses in VDJdb matching, which missed private and CD4 specificities.

The sample taken for sequencing was whole blood. The TCR originated in an adult who was a healthcare worker with PCR-confirmed SARS-CoV-2 infection or an uninfected control (not recorded which).

The CDR3 DNA reads as TGTGCCAGCAGCTTAAGGGCGGCCTATGGCTACACCTTC. Translating gives CASSLRAAYGYTF. This chain uses TRBV11-2 with TRBJ1-2; no reliable D call. From germline, CDR1 is SGHAT and CDR2 FQNNGV. The CDR3 totals 13 residues. The V end was cut by 2 bases, the J end by 4 bases, with 8 bases between.